This T cell receptor (beta chain) derives from a study of cytomegalovirus exposure and HLA in healthy donors. Findings and limits, study-wide: Listed as cytomegalovirus-associated were 164 TCR beta chains.

PCR employed 60 Vbeta and 13 Jbeta primers. Sequenced by immunoSEQ multiplex PCR; TCRdb stores in-frame clones only, minus some. The sample lists about 120,000 clones; around two thirds were seen once. The germline V and J ends were trimmed by 2 bases and 5 bases, with 16 bases remaining between them. CDR1 is SGHKS, CDR2 YYEKEE, per germline (reference sequence). The length of the CDR3 is 15 residues. With regard to this clone: The antigen is unknown.

Sequencing input: PBMCs. The genes are TRBV5-5 and TRBJ2-5, with D tentatively TRBD2 (6 bases). This clonotype was obtained from a woman in her thirties or forties in good health and CMV-seropositive. The CDR3 bases are TGTGCCAGCAGCTTAGAAGTGCTGGCGGGGGAGACCCAGTACTTC. Its protein is CASSLEVLAGETQYF.